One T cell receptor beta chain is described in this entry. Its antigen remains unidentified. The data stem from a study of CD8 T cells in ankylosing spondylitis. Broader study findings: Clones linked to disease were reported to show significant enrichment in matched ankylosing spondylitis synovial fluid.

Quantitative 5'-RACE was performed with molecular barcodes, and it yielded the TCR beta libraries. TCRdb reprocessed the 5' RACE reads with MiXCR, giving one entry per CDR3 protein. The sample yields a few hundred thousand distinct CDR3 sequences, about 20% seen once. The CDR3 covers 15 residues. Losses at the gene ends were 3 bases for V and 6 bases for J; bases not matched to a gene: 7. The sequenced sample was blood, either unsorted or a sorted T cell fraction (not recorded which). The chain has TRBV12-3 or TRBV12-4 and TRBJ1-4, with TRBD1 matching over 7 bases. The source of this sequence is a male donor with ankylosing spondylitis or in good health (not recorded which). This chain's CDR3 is CASSFSDREYEKLFF. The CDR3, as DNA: TGTGCCAGCAGTTTTTCCGACAGGGAATATGAAAAACTGTTTTTT.